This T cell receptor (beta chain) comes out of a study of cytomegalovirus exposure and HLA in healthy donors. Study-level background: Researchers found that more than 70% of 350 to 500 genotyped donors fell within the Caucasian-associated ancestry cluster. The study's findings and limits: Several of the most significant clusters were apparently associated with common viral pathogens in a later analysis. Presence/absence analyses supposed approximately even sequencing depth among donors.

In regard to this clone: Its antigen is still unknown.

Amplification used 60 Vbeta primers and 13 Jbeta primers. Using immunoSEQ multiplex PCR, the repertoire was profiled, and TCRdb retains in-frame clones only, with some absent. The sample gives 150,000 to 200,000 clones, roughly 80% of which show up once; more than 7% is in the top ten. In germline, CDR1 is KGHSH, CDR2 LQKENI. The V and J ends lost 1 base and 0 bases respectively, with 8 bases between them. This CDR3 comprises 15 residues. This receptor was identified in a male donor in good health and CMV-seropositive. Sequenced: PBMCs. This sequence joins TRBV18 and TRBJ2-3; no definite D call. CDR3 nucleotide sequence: TGTGCCAGCTCACCACGACACTTTAGCACAGATACGCAGTATTTT. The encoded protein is CASSPRHFSTDTQYF. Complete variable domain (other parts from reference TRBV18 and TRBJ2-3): NAGVMQNPRHLVRRRGQEARLRCSPMKGHSHVYWYRQLPEEGLKFMVYLQKENIIDESGMPKERFSAEFPKEGPSILRIQQVVRGDSAAYFCASSPRHFSTDTQYFGPGTRLTVL.